These 32 T cell receptor beta chains originate from one sample sequenced in a study of CD8+CD57+ T cells in acquired aplastic anemia. According to the study, genomic DNA was the template for TCR beta VDJ and CDR3 profiling. TCRdb ran MiXCR on the reads and lists one entry per CDR3 protein. The top ten hold roughly 2.5% of the sample, which has fewer than 150,000 distinct CDR3 sequences, 48% seen once. What was sequenced was sorted CD4+, CD8+, or CD8+CD57+ T cells (not recorded which) from PBMCs. The receptor source for this set is a human donor in good health, serving as a control.

This chain uses TRBV6-1 with TRBJ1-4; no firm D call. Trimming removed 7 bases at V and 6 bases at J, with 15 bases between. This CDR3 has 14 residues. Germline assignment: CDR1 MNHNS and CDR2 SASEGT. The DNA of the CDR3 is TGTGCCAGCAACAAAAGGACGGAGTATGAAAAACTGTTTTTT. As protein: CASNKRTEYEKLFF.

This clonotype appeared many times. This chain links TRBV20-1 with TRBJ1-2; D might be TRBD1 (5 bases). Germline values: CDR1 DFQATT, CDR2 SNEGSKA (reference sequence). The ends were cut back, 0 bases at V and 4 bases at J, with 15 bases in the middle. The CDR3 is 15 amino acids. The CDR3 DNA reads TGCAGTGCTAGAGATTTGGAGGGGTCTCCCTATGGCTACACCTTC. It encodes CSARDLEGSPYGYTF.

This clonotype came up many times. V and J are TRBV12-3 or TRBV12-4 and TRBJ2-1; D perhaps matches TRBD2 (8 bases). V was clipped by 6 bases and J by 7 bases, with 22 bases between them. This CDR3 spans 16 amino acids. This CDR3 is CASSPTGRGLYNEQFF. CDR3 nucleotides: TGTGCCAGCAGCCCTACCGGGAGGGGGCTTTATAATGAGCAGTTCTTC.

The chain couples TRBV7-2 to TRBJ1-5; perhaps TRBD1 as D (5 bases). Per germline, CDR1 SGHTA and CDR2 FQGNSA. This CDR3 has 14 amino acids. V lost 2 bases to trimming and J lost 3 bases, with 8 bases between them. The CDR3 protein is CASSLMGDNQPQHF. The CDR3 DNA sequence: TGTGCCAGCAGCTTAATGGGGGACAATCAGCCCCAGCATTTT.

The V and J genes are TRBV29-1 and TRBJ2-7, with D possibly matching TRBD1 (6 bases). The CDR3 loop spans 13 amino acids. Trimming shortened V by 6 bases and J by 3 bases, and 15 bases separated the two germline ends. The germline V gene has CDR1 SQVTM and CDR2 ANQGSEA. The CDR3 here is CSVDGGLSYEQYF. CDR3 sequence (DNA): TGCAGCGTAGATGGGGGCCTTAGCTACGAGCAGTACTTC.

The chain uses TRBV19 and TRBJ1-1; D call uncertain. The germline V and J ends were trimmed by 6 bases and 4 bases, with 12 bases remaining between them. Germline V gene sequence: CDR1 LNHDA, CDR2 SQIVND (reference sequence). CDR3 size: 13 residues. The CDR3 reads CASRGQGFTEAFF. As DNA, the CDR3 is TGTGCCAGTAGAGGTCAAGGCTTCACTGAAGCTTTCTTT.

J is TRBJ2-7 and V is TRBV24-1; 11 bases match TRBD2. This CDR3 contains 17 residues. Germline V gene sequence: CDR1 KGHDR, CDR2 SFDVKD. Trimming took 5 bases from V and 2 from J; bases not matched to a gene: 10. The CDR3 DNA reads as TGTGCCACCAGTGCCCCAAGCGGGACTAGCGGTGCCTACGAGCAGTACTTC. It yields the protein CATSAPSGTSGAYEQYF.

There are many counts of this clonotype. The rearrangement links TRBV20-1 to TRBJ2-7; weak D call: TRBD1 (5 bases). The CDR3 consists of 15 residues. Germline lookup yields CDR1 DFQATT and CDR2 SNEGSKA (reference sequence). V was shortened by 3 bases and J by 3 bases, with 18 bases between the two germline ends. The CDR3: CSARAQGGPIYEQYF. Here the CDR3 DNA reads TGCAGTGCTAGGGCTCAGGGTGGTCCCATCTACGAGCAGTACTTC.

This chain connects TRBV29-1 to TRBJ2-5, with 10 bases lining up with TRBD1. Germline trimming cut 5 bases from V and 2 bases from J; bases unmatched to any gene: 2. The CDR3 contains 13 residues. Germline-derived CDR1 and CDR2 are SQVTM and ANQGSEA. For the CDR3, the DNA is TGCAGCGTTTCGGGACAGGGGCAAGAGACCCAGTACTTC. This gives the protein CSVSGQGQETQYF.

This clonotype was seen ten or more times. The V gene is TRBV20-1, the J gene TRBJ2-1; a possible D gene is TRBD2 (5 bases). Trimming left V 3 bases short and J 3 bases short, with 9 bases between. The CDR3 runs to 13 residues. CDR1 and CDR2 (germline): DFQATT, SNEGSKA (reference sequence). The CDR3 protein is CSASRRGYNEQFF. CDR3 bases: TGCAGTGCTAGCCGTCGGGGCTACAATGAGCAGTTCTTC.

CDR3 DNA sequence: TGTGCCATCACCAAAGGCGGGGAGCTGTTTTTT. Its protein product is CAITKGGELFF. This chain joins TRBV10-3 and TRBJ2-2, with unresolved D. The CDR3 loop spans 11 amino acids. Per the germline V gene, CDR1 is ENHRY and CDR2 is SYGVKD. V lost 7 bases, J lost 7 bases, and 7 bases lay in between.

This clonotype appeared a single time. This chain connects TRBV5-4 to TRBJ2-7; D is ambiguous. The germline V gene has CDR1 SGHNT and CDR2 YYREEE (reference sequence). The V gene lost 4 bases and the J gene lost 2 bases, with 10 bases spanning the gap. The CDR3 is 13 amino acids. This CDR3 reads CASSRARTYEQYF. In nucleotides, the CDR3 is TGTGCCAGCAGCAGGGCCCGCACCTACGAGCAGTACTTC.

The chain recombines TRBV7-6 with TRBJ1-6; possibly TRBD1 for D (5 bases). Germline V gene data show CDR1 as SGHVS and CDR2 as FNYEAQ. The CDR3 is 14 residues long. V lost 1 base to trimming and J lost 10 bases, with 11 bases between them. The DNA for the CDR3 is TGTGCCAGCAGCTTAGGGGGCGTCGGATCACCCCTCCACTTT. Its protein is CASSLGGVGSPLHF.

This CDR3 is CASHYQGVIDQPQHF. CDR3 bases: TGTGCCAGCCACTACCAAGGGGTTATCGATCAGCCCCAGCATTTT. The chain carries TRBV2 and TRBJ1-5, with D possibly TRBD1 on 5 matching bases. V lost 8 bases to trimming and J lost 5 bases, with 19 bases between them. The CDR3 is made up of 15 amino acids. From germline, CDR1 is SNHLY and CDR2 FYNNEI.

V is TRBV24-1 and J is TRBJ2-3, with D perhaps matching TRBD2 (6 bases). Germline CDR1 KGHDR, CDR2 SFDVKD. This CDR3 has 15 amino acids. The germline V and J ends were trimmed by 6 bases and 2 bases, with 14 bases remaining between them. CDR3 DNA: TGTGCCACCAGTTCGGGGGAGAGTCTCACAGATACGCAGTATTTT. Amino acids: CATSSGESLTDTQYF.

This sequence joins TRBV15 and TRBJ2-5, with 11 positions matching TRBD2. This CDR3 has 15 amino acids. The V and J ends lost 0 bases and 4 bases, in that order; junction bases with no gene match: 1. Germline CDR1 and CDR2: LNHNV and YYDKDF (reference sequence). The CDR3 DNA reads as TGTGCCACCAGCAGAGATAGCGGGGGGGGAGAGACCCAGTACTTC. It translates to CATSRDSGGGETQYF.

This clonotype has just one count. The V and J genes are TRBV2 and TRBJ1-4, with D perhaps TRBD1 (5 bases). Trimming left V 8 bases short and J 7 bases short, with 17 bases between. There are 14 residues in the CDR3. Germline CDR1 and CDR2: SNHLY and FYNNEI. CDR3 residues: CASYGPRVGEKLFF. For the CDR3, the DNA is TGTGCCAGCTATGGACCCAGGGTCGGTGAAAAACTGTTTTTT.

This clonotype showed up many times. J is TRBJ2-3 and V is TRBV5-1, with D uncertain. The CDR3 length is 15 residues. The germline gives CDR1 SGHRS, CDR2 YFSETQ. V was trimmed by 4 bases and J by 4 bases, leaving 16 bases between them. The CDR3 is CASSPSTFGSDTQYF. CDR3 sequence (DNA): TGCGCCAGCAGCCCTTCTACTTTTGGCTCAGATACGCAGTATTTT.

The rearrangement uses TRBV12-3 or TRBV12-4 and TRBJ1-5; D uncertain. The V end was cut by 5 bases, the J end by 0 bases, with 8 bases between. The CDR3 consists of 14 residues. The CDR3 DNA sequence: TGTGCCAGCAGTGCTGGAAATAGCAATCAGCCCCAGCATTTT. Its translation is CASSAGNSNQPQHF.

This clonotype was observed a single time. The chain links TRBV2 to TRBJ2-5; the match to TRBD1 covers 7 bases. This CDR3 comprises 14 residues. Trimming removed 6 bases from V and 0 bases from J; junction bases left unmatched: 4. Looked up from germline, CDR1 is SNHLY and CDR2 is FYNNEI. This chain's CDR3 is CASREQGYQETQYF. CDR3 coding DNA: TGTGCCAGCAGGGAACAGGGGTACCAAGAGACCCAGTACTTC.

The gene calls are TRBV7-3 and TRBJ2-5; D is unclear. The V end was cut by 2 bases, the J end by 5 bases, with 6 bases between. The CDR3 consists of 12 residues. Germline-derived CDR1 and CDR2 are SGHTA and FQGTGA. The CDR3 reads CASSLGMETQYF. Written as DNA, the CDR3 is TGTGCCAGCAGCTTAGGAATGGAGACCCAGTACTTC.

The table lists this clonotype with a count of one. This chain uses TRBV19 with TRBJ1-1; D possibly corresponds to TRBD1 (5 bases). The CDR3 is 14 amino acids. Germline values: CDR1 LNHDA, CDR2 SQIVND (reference sequence). V was shortened by 3 bases and J by 6 bases, with 14 bases between the two germline ends. CDR3 sequence: CASSMGGGTAEAFF. DNA of the CDR3: TGTGCCAGTAGTATGGGTGGGGGGACCGCTGAAGCTTTCTTT.

V is TRBV29-1 and J is TRBJ2-7; possible D gene TRBD1, 5 bases. V was pared by 5 bases and J by 5 bases, with 10 bases between. The CDR3 is 11 amino acids. Germline CDR1 is SQVTM and CDR2 is ANQGSEA. The CDR3: CSVRSRDEQYF. The CDR3 DNA sequence: TGCAGCGTTCGGTCCAGGGACGAGCAGTACTTC.

At least ten counts were recorded for this clonotype. The rearrangement links TRBV25-1 to TRBJ1-6, with a possible D match to TRBD1 (5 bases). From germline, CDR1 is MGHDK and CDR2 SYGVNS. With 6 bases removed from V and 10 bases from J, the gap between germline ends came to 16 bases. CDR3 size: 14 residues. The CDR3 coding sequence is TGTGCCAGCAGCCCAGGGACTCGCGGATCACCCCTCCACTTT. It translates to CASSPGTRGSPLHF.

The V and J genes are TRBV16 and TRBJ1-1; D unclear. Germline CDR1 is KGHSY and CDR2 is FQNENV. This CDR3 spans 15 amino acids. The V and J ends lost 1 base and 1 base respectively, with 10 bases between them. The CDR3: CASSQYSGPNTEAFF. CDR3 in DNA: TGTGCCAGCAGCCAATATTCTGGGCCGAACACTGAAGCTTTCTTT.

This clonotype has at least ten counts. The V gene is TRBV10-3, the J gene TRBJ2-1; TRBD2 matches at 9 bases. V dropped 8 bases and J dropped 3; count of bases not matched to a gene: 5. The CDR3 sequence is 14 residues long. Germline CDR1 ENHRY, CDR2 SYGVKD. As DNA, the CDR3 is TGTGCCATCCAGGAGCGGGGGGACTACAATGAGCAGTTCTTC. This sequence encodes CAIQERGDYNEQFF.

This clonotype was picked up many times. The V call is TRBV7-9, the J call TRBJ1-6; TRBD1 matches 9 bases. In germline, CDR1 is SEHNR, CDR2 FQNEAQ (reference sequence). V shed 5 bases, J shed 10 bases, and the junction held 18 bases outside the gene matches. The CDR3 extends over 18 amino acids. The CDR3 DNA reads as TGTGCCAGCAGCATTACCGTCCCGGGACAGGGATCTAAATCACCCCTCCACTTT. Amino acid sequence: CASSITVPGQGSKSPLHF.

The chain uses TRBV7-2 and TRBJ2-1, with TRBD2 as a possible D gene (6 bases). The V end lost 1 base, the J end lost 10 bases, and 8 bases lay between the germline ends. Germline CDR1 and CDR2: SGHTA and FQGNSA. CDR3 size: 12 residues. For the CDR3, the DNA is TGTGCCAGCAGCTTAGAGGCGGGGGAGCAGTTCTTC. It is translated as CASSLEAGEQFF.

There are many counts of this clonotype. The chain couples TRBV5-1 to TRBJ2-5; 7 bases map to TRBD1. The germline gives CDR1 SGHRS, CDR2 YFSETQ. J gave up 5 bases and V 0 bases, and 7 bases lay outside the gene matches. This CDR3 is built from 15 residues. DNA of the CDR3: TGCGCCAGCAGCTTGGCCGACAGGGTCGGGGAGACCCAGTACTTC. This encodes CASSLADRVGETQYF.

This chain connects TRBV5-1 to TRBJ2-2, with D possibly being TRBD2 (5 bases). The ends were cut back, 1 base at V and 4 bases at J, with 20 bases in the middle. Germline V CDR1 and CDR2: SGHRS, YFSETQ. CDR3 size: 18 residues. CDR3 DNA: TGCGCCAGCAGCTTGTCGATAGAGGGAAAATATCGCACCGGGGAGCTGTTTTTT. Its protein product is CASSLSIEGKYRTGELFF.

The chain links TRBV10-3 to TRBJ1-1; 7 bases line up with TRBD1. Germline V gives CDR1 ENHRY, CDR2 SYGVKD. V dropped 8 bases and J dropped 5; count of bases not matched to a gene: 5. This CDR3 is 12 amino acids long. The CDR3 nucleotides are TGTGCCATCGGTCAGGGGGAGACTGAAGCTTTCTTT. This codes for CAIGQGETEAFF.

The rearrangement joins TRBV7-3 to TRBJ2-6; tentative D call: TRBD2 (6 bases). Trimming removed 2 bases at V and 2 bases at J, with 10 bases between. This CDR3 has 16 residues. From germline, CDR1 is SGHTA and CDR2 FQGTGA. CDR3 loop: CASSLRCGAGANVLTF. Here the CDR3 DNA reads TGTGCCAGCAGCTTACGGTGCGGGGCTGGGGCCAACGTCCTGACTTTC.